These 5 T cell receptor beta chains originate from one sample sequenced in a study of CD8+CD57+ T cells in acquired aplastic anemia. The patients chosen for sequencing had shown expansion of CD8+CD57+ cells (detected by flow cytometry). The use of genomic DNA as template underpinned the TCR beta VDJ and CDR3 profiling. TCRdb passed the reads through MiXCR, listing each CDR3 protein once. In the table there are roughly 250,000 distinct CDR3 sequences, around 82% of which are singletons. The sequencing sample was made of sorted CD4+, CD8+, or CD8+CD57+ T cells (not recorded which) from PBMCs. The source is a human donor with aplastic anemia.

On this clonotype itself: This likely comes from a read error, as the CDR3 has no conserved phenylalanine or tryptophan at its end. The DNA is left out, because the CDR3 cannot be placed on it with certainty; the CDR3 is given as TCRdb lists it. This chain links TRBV9 with TRBJ1-5. The CDR3 sequence runs 13 residues, both termini included. CDR1 is SGDLS, CDR2 YYNGEE, per germline. CDR3 in amino acids: CASGDTGNIQYFV.

To note about this clonotype: One end of the junction fails to match germline, which may point to a read error. The J gene is TRBJ2-1, the V gene TRBV2; D unresolved. CDR3 length: 13 amino acids. Germline V gene sequence: CDR1 SNHLY, CDR2 FYNNEI. The CDR3 coding sequence is TGTGCCAGCAGCTTTCAAAGGAGCCATGGGCGCGTCTTC. Translating gives CASSFQRSHGRVF.

In regard to this clonotype: A read error may produce the germline difference seen at one junction end. This rearrangement joins TRBV7-9 to TRBJ2-5; D is uncertain. Per germline, CDR1 SEHNR and CDR2 FQNEAQ (reference sequence). The CDR3 runs to 14 residues. The CDR3 coding sequence is TGTGCCAGCAGCAGAGGTATGGAACAAGAGACCGAAGATTTC. It is translated as CASSRGMEQETEDF. Complete variable domain (other parts from reference TRBV7-9 and TRBJ2-5): DTGVSQNPRHKITKRGQNVTFRCDPISEHNRLYWYRQTLGQGPEFLTYFQNEAQLEKSRLLSDRFSAERPKGSFSTLEIQRTEQGDSAMYLCASSRGMEQETEDFGPGTRLLVL.

This chain uses TRBV7-2 with TRBJ1-2; D possibly corresponds to TRBD1 (5 bases). Trimming pared 2 bases from V and 8 bases from J, leaving 21 bases between. The CDR3 length is 16 residues. Germline loops: CDR1 SGHTA, CDR2 FQGNSA. DNA for the CDR3: TGTGCCAGCAGCTTACGGGGAGGGGCCTTGGAGCAGGGCTACACCTTC. It translates to CASSLRGGALEQGYTF. The variable domain in full, completed from reference TRBV7-2 and TRBJ1-2, reads GAGVSQSPSNKVTEKGKDVELRCDPISGHTALYWYRQSLGQGLEFLIYFQGNSAPDKSGLPSDRFSAERTGGSVSTLTIQRTQQEDSAVYLCASSLRGGALEQGYTFGSGTRLTVV.

In its sample, this clonotype was seen once. The chain is built from TRBV7-8 and TRBJ2-1; 12 bases agree with TRBD2. V shed 1 base, J shed 10 bases, and the junction held 8 bases outside the gene matches. CDR1 is SGHVS, CDR2 FQNEAQ, per germline. CDR3 size: 16 residues. The CDR3 bases are TGTGCCAGCAGCTTAGAACGGGGACTAGCGGGCAGGGAGCAGTTCTTC. This sequence encodes CASSLERGLAGREQFF.